This TCR beta chain was recovered during a study of shared clonotypes between healthy human individuals. Germline V gene data show CDR1 as SNHLY and CDR2 as FYNNEI. V was shortened by 7 bases and J by 3 bases, with 12 bases between the two germline ends. The CDR3 covers 13 residues. The assay was immunoSEQ multiplex PCR, and TCRdb's table has in-frame clones only and misses some. The repertoire holds approximately 620,000 clones, with 97% as singletons. This receptor was obtained from a woman aged 25 to 39 in good health. Sequenced: naive CD4+ T cells sorted from blood. The sample's subset: CD45RA+ positively selected. J is TRBJ2-5 and V is TRBV2; no reliable D call. The DNA of the CDR3 is TGTGCCAGCAAGCGCGAGATAGAAGAGACCCAGTACTTC. It is translated as CASKREIEETQYF.